These T cell receptor beta chains were read from a single sample in a study of read filtering for tumor transcriptome and immune sequencing. From the reads, TCRdb called clonotypes with MiXCR, one entry per CDR3 protein. The sample contains more than 35,000 distinct CDR3 sequences, 14% of which appear only once. Sample: a population of CD138-negative cells sorted from bone marrow. The receptors originated from a donor aged 40 or older with multiple myeloma. CDR3s include the opening cysteine and the closing phenylalanine or tryptophan. The order of the fields is J gene, V gene, clone size, D gene, CDR3 DNA, CDR3 protein. D genes are given only for firm matches. Expanded clones get a size class; other rows say once, few or many, or leave the size out.

>TRBJ1-2|TRBV20-1|-|-
TGCAGTGCTAGACCCGCTAAAGCTAACTATGGCTACACCTTC
CSARPAKANYGYTF
>TRBJ1-1|TRBV4-1|many|-
TGCGCCAGCAGCCAAGTACTGCAGGCGAAGAACACTGAAGCTTTCTTT
CASSQVLQAKNTEAFF
>TRBJ2-2|TRBV28|many|TRBD1
TGTGCCAGCAGTACTGGGACAGTGAACACCGGGGAGCTGTTTTTT
CASSTGTVNTGELFF
>TRBJ1-1|TRBV20-1|many|TRBD1
TGCAGTGCTAGACAGGGGGATAGTGAAGCTTTCTTT
CSARQGDSEAFF
>TRBJ1-4|TRBV24-1|many|-
TGTGCCAGAAATGCCACACACAAGGTCCCTAATGAAAAACTGTTTTTT
CARNATHKVPNEKLFF
>TRBJ1-1|TRBV7-9|-|-
TGTGCCAGCAGCCCGCGTCAGGGGAACACAGAAGCTTTCTTT
CASSPRQGNTEAFF
>TRBJ2-7|TRBV7-2|many|-
TGTGCCAGCAGCTTAGTCCGGGTGAGCGAGCAGTACTTC
CASSLVRVSEQYF
>TRBJ1-1|TRBV6-1|-|TRBD1
TGTGCCAGCAGTTACGGAGGGACAGGAGAAGACACTGAAGCTTTCTTC
CASSYGGTGEDTEAFF
>TRBJ2-2|TRBV11-2|many|TRBD1
TGTGCCAGCAGCTTAGTAACAGGGGCGAACACCGGGGAGCTGTTTTTT
CASSLVTGANTGELFF
>TRBJ2-7|TRBV7-9|many|TRBD2
TGTGCCAGCTCCCTGGGGGGGAACTACGAGCAGTACTTC
CASSLGGNYEQYF
>TRBJ2-1|TRBV28|-|-
TGTGCCAGCAGCCCCGAATACGCGGTAAGCTCCTACAATGAGCAGTTCTTC
CASSPEYAVSSYNEQFF
>TRBJ2-1|TRBV7-9|many|-
TGTGCCAGCAGCCCTATTAGGTCAGTTAACGAGCAGTTCTTC
CASSPIRSVNEQFF
>TRBJ2-3|TRBV7-9|many|-
TGTGCCAGCAGCTTGATGTTAGCTACAGATACGCAGTATTTT
CASSLMLATDTQYF
>TRBJ1-1|TRBV7-9|many|-
TGTGCCAGCAGCTTAACCCACGACACTGAAGCTTTCTTT
CASSLTHDTEAFF
>TRBJ2-7|TRBV7-8|many|TRBD2
TGTGCCAGCAGCTTAGCGGGACTATACCCCTACGAGCAGTACTTC
CASSLAGLYPYEQYF
>TRBJ2-5|TRBV20-1|many|-
TGCAGTGCTAGTATCGGGGCTGAGGAGACCCAGTACTTC
CSASIGAEETQYF
>TRBJ1-1|TRBV7-2|few|TRBD1
TGTGCCAGCAGCTTTGGACAGGTTTATGCTGAAGCTCTCTTT
CASSFGQVYAEALF
>TRBJ2-2|TRBV2|many|TRBD1
TGTGCCAGCAGTCGACAGGGCGCGGCCGCCGGGGAGCTGTTTTTT
CASSRQGAAAGELFF
>TRBJ1-1|TRBV21-1|many|-
TGTGCCAGCAGCAAACTGGTACAGCCTCCTCTAATGAACACTGAAGCTTTCTTT
CASSKLVQPPLMNTEAFF
>TRBJ1-6|TRBV5-5|many|TRBD1
TGTGCCAGCAGACTAGACAGGGGGCTGTCACCCCTCCACTTT
CASRLDRGLSPLHF
>TRBJ1-2|TRBV6-2/TRBV6-3|many|-
TGTGCCAGCAGTCGTCCGGGACAATTAAACGATGGCTACACCTTC
CASSRPGQLNDGYTF
>TRBJ1-2|TRBV20-1|few|-
TGCAGTGCTAGAGATCAGTACTATGGCTACACCTTC
CSARDQYYGYTF
>TRBJ1-6|TRBV4-3|-|-
TGCGCCAGCAGCCAAGTAGACGGGAGCTCCTATAATTCACCCCTCCGCTTT
CASSQVDGSSYNSPLRF
>TRBJ1-1|TRBV29-1|many|TRBD1
TGCAGCGTTGCATACACAGGGGGGGGGGGCATTGAAGCTTTCTTT
CSVAYTGGGGIEAFF
>TRBJ2-1|TRBV15|few|TRBD2
TGTGCCACCAGCGGAATTGGACTAGTGGGCTCCTACAATGAGCAGTTCTTC
CATSGIGLVGSYNEQFF
>TRBJ2-7|TRBV19|many|-
TGTGCCAGTAGTTTCGCTGGAGGCGAGCAGTACTTC
CASSFAGGEQYF
>TRBJ1-1|TRBV6-5|many|-
TGTGCCAGCACCCCCTTAGGGGTTGGAACTGAAGCTTTCTTT
CASTPLGVGTEAFF
>TRBJ2-3|TRBV20-1|-|-
TGCAGCTTTGGGGGGGCGCGTGCAGATACGCAGTATTTT
CSFGGARADTQYF
>TRBJ2-2|TRBV3-1|many|-
TGTGCCAGCAGCCGACTAGTTAACACCGGGGAGCTGTTTTTT
CASSRLVNTGELFF
>TRBJ2-2|TRBV11-2|many|-
TGTGCCAGCAGCCCCCTCGCCGGGGAGCTGTTTTTT
CASSPLAGELFF
>TRBJ2-1|TRBV27|many|-
TGTGCCAGCAGTTTAAGGGTCCCGGGCGATGAGCAGTTCTTC
CASSLRVPGDEQFF
>TRBJ2-5|TRBV20-1|many|-
TGCAGTGCTAGCCCCAGGGCGGGGTACCAAGAGACCCAGTACTTC
CSASPRAGYQETQYF
>TRBJ1-1|TRBV7-2|many|-
TGTGCCAGCAGCTTAATGGACCATGAAGCTTTCTTT
CASSLMDHEAFF
>TRBJ2-4|TRBV7-9|many|-
TGTGCCAGCATAGGTCCCAAAAACATTCAGTACTTC
CASIGPKNIQYF
>TRBJ2-7|TRBV5-1|many|TRBD1
TGCGCCAGCAGCCCGGCCCTGGACAGGGCCTACGAGCAGTACTTC
CASSPALDRAYEQYF
>TRBJ2-3|TRBV24-1|-|-
TGTGCCTCCGGACCACAGGGTGAGGGCACAGATACGCAGTATTTT
CASGPQGEGTDTQYF
>TRBJ2-6|TRBV20-1|many|TRBD1
TGCAGTGCTCCGGACAGGGGATCTCCTGGGGCCAACGTCCTGACTTTC
CSAPDRGSPGANVLTF
>TRBJ2-1|TRBV14|many|-
TGTGCCAGCAGCCAAGATAGTGGGGGTAGGTTATCCTCCTACAATGAGCAGTTCTTC
CASSQDSGGRLSSYNEQFF
>TRBJ2-1|TRBV20-1|many|-
TGCAGTGCTAGAGTGTGGGGAAATGAGCAGTTCTTC
CSARVWGNEQFF
>TRBJ1-6|TRBV20-1|many|TRBD1
TGCAGTGCTAGACTCCGGACAGGAATCAATTCACCCCTCCACTTT
CSARLRTGINSPLHF
>TRBJ1-6|TRBV12-3/TRBV12-4|many|TRBD1
TGTGCCAGCGTGGAACAGGGGGTCGGTAATTCACCCCTCCACTTT
CASVEQGVGNSPLHF
>TRBJ1-1|TRBV5-1|many|TRBD1
TGCGCCAGCAGCCCTACGGGGACAGGGTTCTCTCCACGCCGTGGCCTTGCTTTCTTT
CASSPTGTGFSPRRGLAFF
>TRBJ2-3|TRBV7-8|few|-
TGTGCCAGCAGCCACCGGCTTGGAACGCAGTATTTT
CASSHRLGTQYF
>TRBJ2-1|TRBV24-1|medium-sized|-
TGTGCCACCAGTGATATGACCGCCGCCTCCTACAATGAGCAGTTCTTC
CATSDMTAASYNEQFF
>TRBJ2-1|TRBV7-6|many|TRBD2
TGTGCCAGCAGCTTATCCCCGGGACTAGCGGGAGGAACGGCCAGCTCCTACAATGAGCAGTTCTTC
CASSLSPGLAGGTASSYNEQFF
>TRBJ2-1|TRBV5-1|many|-
TGCGCCAGCAGCGTTTCCCCTCTGGGGCGGAATGAGCAGTTCTTC
CASSVSPLGRNEQFF
>TRBJ2-4|TRBV12-3/TRBV12-4|many|-
TGTGCCAGCAGTGTCAATTTAGACCAGTACTTC
CASSVNLDQYF